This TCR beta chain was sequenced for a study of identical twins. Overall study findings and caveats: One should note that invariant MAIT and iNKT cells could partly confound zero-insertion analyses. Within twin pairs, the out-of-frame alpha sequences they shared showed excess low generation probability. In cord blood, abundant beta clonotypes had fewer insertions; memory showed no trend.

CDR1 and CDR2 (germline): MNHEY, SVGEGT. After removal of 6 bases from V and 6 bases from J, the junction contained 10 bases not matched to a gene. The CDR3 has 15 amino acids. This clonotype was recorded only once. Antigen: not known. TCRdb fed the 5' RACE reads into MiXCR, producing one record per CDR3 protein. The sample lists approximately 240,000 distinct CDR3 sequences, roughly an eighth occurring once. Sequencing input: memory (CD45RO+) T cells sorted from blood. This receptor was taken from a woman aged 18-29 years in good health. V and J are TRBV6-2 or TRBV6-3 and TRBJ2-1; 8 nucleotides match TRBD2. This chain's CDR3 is CASSKGTSGFNEQFF. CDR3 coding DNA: TGTGCCAGCAGCAAAGGGACTAGTGGTTTCAATGAGCAGTTCTTC.